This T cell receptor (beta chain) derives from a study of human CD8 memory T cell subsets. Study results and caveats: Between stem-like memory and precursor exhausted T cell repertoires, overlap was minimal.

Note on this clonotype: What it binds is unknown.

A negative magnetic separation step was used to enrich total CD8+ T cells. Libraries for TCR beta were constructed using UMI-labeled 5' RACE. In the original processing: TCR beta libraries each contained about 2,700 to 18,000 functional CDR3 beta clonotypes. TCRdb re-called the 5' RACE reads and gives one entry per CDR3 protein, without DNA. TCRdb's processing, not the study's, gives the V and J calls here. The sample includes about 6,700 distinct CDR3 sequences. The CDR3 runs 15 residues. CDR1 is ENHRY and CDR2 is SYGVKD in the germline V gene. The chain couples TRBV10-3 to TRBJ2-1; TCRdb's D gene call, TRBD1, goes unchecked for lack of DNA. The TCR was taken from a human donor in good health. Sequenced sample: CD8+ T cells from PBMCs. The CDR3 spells CAISPRQGSDYEQFF.